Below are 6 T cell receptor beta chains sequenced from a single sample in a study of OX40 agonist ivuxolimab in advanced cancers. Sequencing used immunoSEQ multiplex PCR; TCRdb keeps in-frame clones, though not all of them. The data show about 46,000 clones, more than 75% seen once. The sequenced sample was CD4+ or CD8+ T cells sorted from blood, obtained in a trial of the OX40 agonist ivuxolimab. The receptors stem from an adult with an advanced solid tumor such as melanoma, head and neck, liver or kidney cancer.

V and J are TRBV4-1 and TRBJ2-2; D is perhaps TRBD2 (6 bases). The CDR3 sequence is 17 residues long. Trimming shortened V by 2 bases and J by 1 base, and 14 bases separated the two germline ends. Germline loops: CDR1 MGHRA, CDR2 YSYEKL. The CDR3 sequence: CASSQRAGIRNTGELFF. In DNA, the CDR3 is TGCGCCAGCAGCCAAAGAGCGGGCATAAGGAACACCGGGGAGCTGTTTTTT.

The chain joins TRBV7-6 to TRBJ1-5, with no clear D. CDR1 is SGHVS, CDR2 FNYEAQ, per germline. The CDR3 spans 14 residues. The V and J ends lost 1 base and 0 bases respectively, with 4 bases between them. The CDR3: CASSLGPSNQPQHF. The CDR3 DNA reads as TGTGCCAGCAGCTTAGGCCCTAGCAATCAGCCCCAGCATTTT.

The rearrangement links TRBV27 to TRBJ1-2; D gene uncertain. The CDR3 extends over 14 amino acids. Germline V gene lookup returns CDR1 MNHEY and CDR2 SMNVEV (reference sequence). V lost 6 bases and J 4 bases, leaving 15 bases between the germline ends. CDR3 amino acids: CASRHPQAPYGYTF. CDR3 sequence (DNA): TGTGCCAGCAGACACCCGCAGGCCCCCTATGGCTACACCTTC.

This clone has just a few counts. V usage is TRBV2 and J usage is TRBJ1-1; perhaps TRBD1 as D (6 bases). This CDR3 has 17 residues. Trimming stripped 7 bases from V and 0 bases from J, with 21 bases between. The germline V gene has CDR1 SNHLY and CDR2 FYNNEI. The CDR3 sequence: CASTDVSGKGVNTEAFF. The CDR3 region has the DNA TGTGCCAGCACCGATGTTAGTGGTAAGGGGGTGAACACTGAAGCTTTCTTT.

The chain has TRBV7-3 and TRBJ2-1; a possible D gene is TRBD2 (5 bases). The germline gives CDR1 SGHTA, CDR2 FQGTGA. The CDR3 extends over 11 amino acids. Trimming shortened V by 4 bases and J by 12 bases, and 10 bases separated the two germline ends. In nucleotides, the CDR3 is TGTGCCAGCAGCTCCTCAGAGGGGCAGTTCTTC. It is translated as CASSSSEGQFF.

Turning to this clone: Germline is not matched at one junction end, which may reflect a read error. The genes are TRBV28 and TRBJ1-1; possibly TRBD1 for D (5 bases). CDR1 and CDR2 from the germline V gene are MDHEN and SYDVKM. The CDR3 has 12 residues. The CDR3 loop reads CASSSGTAEAFF. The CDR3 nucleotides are TGTGCCAGCAGTTCCGGGACCGCTGAGGCTTTCTTT.